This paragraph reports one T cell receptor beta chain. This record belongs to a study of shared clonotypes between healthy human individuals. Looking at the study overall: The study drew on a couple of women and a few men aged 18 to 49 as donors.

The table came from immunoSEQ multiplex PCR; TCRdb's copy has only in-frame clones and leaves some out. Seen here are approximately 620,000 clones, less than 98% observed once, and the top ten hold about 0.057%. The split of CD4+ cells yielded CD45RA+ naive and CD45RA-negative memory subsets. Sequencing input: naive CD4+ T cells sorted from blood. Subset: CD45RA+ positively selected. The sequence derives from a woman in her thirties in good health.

CDR3 sequence (DNA): TGTGCCAGCAGTTTAGGGAGGGGAACCTACAATGAGCAGTTCTTC. The encoded protein is CASSLGRGTYNEQFF. This chain links TRBV28 with TRBJ2-1; 7 bases fit TRBD2. Germline CDR1 and CDR2: MDHEN and SYDVKM. CDR3 length equals 15 residues. The ends lost 2 bases at V and 2 bases at J; junction bases unmatched: 3.